These T cell receptor beta chains were read from a single sample in a study of cytomegalovirus exposure and HLA in healthy donors. Generated by immunoSEQ multiplex PCR, the TCRdb table keeps only in-frame clones and is missing some. The repertoire holds fewer than 200,000 clones, with more than 60% as singletons. Sequenced input: PBMCs. The receptors derive from a male donor in good health and CMV-seronegative. The CDR3 runs from the conserved cysteine through the conserved F or W. The D gene is left open where the match is weak. Clone size is given for some rows only: seen once, a few or many times, or a class if the clone is expanded.

v_call	clone_size	j_call	d_call	cdr3_nt	cdr3_aa
TRBV6-5	NA	TRBJ2-7	TRBD1	TGTGCCAGCAGTCGCCAGGGGGCCGAGCAGTACTTC	CASSRQGAEQYF
TRBV19	NA	TRBJ2-7	NA	TGTGCCAGTAGTATGTCGGCAGGTCCGAACTCCTACGAGCAGTACTTC	CASSMSAGPNSYEQYF
TRBV5-8	NA	TRBJ1-1	TRBD1	TGTGCCAGCAGCTTCCACAGGGGCGGGGACACTGAAGCTTTCTTT	CASSFHRGGDTEAFF
TRBV30	NA	TRBJ1-6	NA	TGTGCCTGGAGTGTACCCGGTAATTCACCCCTCCACTTT	CAWSVPGNSPLHF
TRBV5-6	NA	TRBJ2-7	NA	TGTGCCAGCAGCGCACCGCACCCCATGAGCGAGCAGTACTTC	CASSAPHPMSEQYF
TRBV28	once	TRBJ2-5	TRBD2	TGTGCCAGCAGTTTAGGGCTGGGACTAGCGGGCCAAGAGACCCAGTACTTC	CASSLGLGLAGQETQYF
TRBV25-1	NA	TRBJ2-5	NA	TGTGCCAGCAGTAACAGGCTATTATACCAAGAGACCCAGTACTTC	CASSNRLLYQETQYF
TRBV6-1	NA	TRBJ2-3	TRBD2	TGTGCCAGCAGTGAAGTCCGACTAGCGGGGGGCACAGATACGCAGTATTTT	CASSEVRLAGGTDTQYF
TRBV11-3	few	TRBJ2-2	TRBD2	TGTGCCAGCAGCTTTGCTAGCGGGGGGCTGACCGGGGAGCTGTTTTTT	CASSFASGGLTGELFF
TRBV30	NA	TRBJ2-7	NA	TGTGCCTGGAGTGTAGGGGACATTTCCTACGAGCAGTACTTC	CAWSVGDISYEQYF
TRBV6-5	NA	TRBJ2-1	TRBD1	TGTGCCAGCAGTTACTCTTCCGGGACAGGGGACAATGAGCAGTTCTTC	CASSYSSGTGDNEQFF
TRBV2	NA	TRBJ2-1	TRBD2	TGTGCCAGCAGGCAGACTAGCGGCAGAGAGCAGTTCTTC	CASRQTSGREQFF
TRBV4-3	NA	TRBJ2-3	TRBD2	TGCGCCAGCAGCCAAGAATACGGACTAGTAGGCGCAGATACGCAGTATTTT	CASSQEYGLVGADTQYF
TRBV19	NA	TRBJ1-2	TRBD1	TGTGCCAGTAGTACTCGCTCTCCGAAGCCCGGACAGGGCCTCTATGGCTACACCTTC	CASSTRSPKPGQGLYGYTF
TRBV18	NA	TRBJ2-2	TRBD1	TGTGCCAGCTCACCGACAGGGGAAGGCACCGGGGAGCTGTTTTTT	CASSPTGEGTGELFF
TRBV4-3	NA	TRBJ2-7	NA	TGCGCCAGCAGCCAAGATCGGTGGGGCGAATACGAGCAGTACTTC	CASSQDRWGEYEQYF
TRBV5-1	few	TRBJ2-2	NA	TGCGCCAGCAGTAGCGAATTTGGCACCGGGGAGCTGTTTTTT	CASSSEFGTGELFF
TRBV29-1	NA	TRBJ2-7	TRBD1	TGCAGCGTTGAAGTTACCGGGACAGGGGGGTACGAGCAGTACTTC	CSVEVTGTGGYEQYF
TRBV7-2	NA	TRBJ2-5	NA	TGTGCCAGCAGCTTGGTGGGGCTACAAGAGACCCAGTACTTC	CASSLVGLQETQYF
TRBV4-3	NA	TRBJ2-3	NA	TGCGCCAGCAGCCGGGCGCTTACAGGCACAGATACGCAGTATTTT	CASSRALTGTDTQYF
TRBV11-2	NA	TRBJ2-7	TRBD2	TGTGCCAGCAGTCCCAGCGGGGGCAACCACTACGAGCAGTACTTC	CASSPSGGNHYEQYF
TRBV28	few	TRBJ1-5	NA	TGTGCCAGCACAAACTCGGACAGACTAAATCAGCCCCAGCATTTT	CASTNSDRLNQPQHF
TRBV11-2	NA	TRBJ1-1	NA	TGTGCCAGCAGCTTCAGGACAGAGAACACTGAAGCTTTCTTT	CASSFRTENTEAFF
TRBV7-9	NA	TRBJ1-1	TRBD1	TGTGCCAGCAGTTTGTGGGGACAGGGTCGAATAAACACTGAAGCTTTCTTT	CASSLWGQGRINTEAFF
TRBV5-1	NA	TRBJ1-6	NA	TGCGCCAGCAGCTTGGGTTTAAATTCACCCCTCCACTTT	CASSLGLNSPLHF
TRBV6-1	NA	TRBJ2-7	NA	TGTGCCAGCGGCGAAAACAGGTACAGCTCCTACGAGCAGTACTTC	CASGENRYSSYEQYF
TRBV7-9	once	TRBJ2-3	NA	TGTGCCAGCAGCATACAGAGAGATACGCAGTATTTT	CASSIQRDTQYF
TRBV7-6	NA	TRBJ1-4	TRBD1	TGTGCCAGCAGCTCGACAGGGAGGTCAACTAATGAAAAACTGTTTTTT	CASSSTGRSTNEKLFF
TRBV4-3	NA	TRBJ2-1	NA	TGCGCCAGCAGCCGCTGGGACTTAAGCTCCTACAATGAGCAGTTCTTC	CASSRWDLSSYNEQFF
TRBV5-1	few	TRBJ1-1	NA	TGCGCCAGCAGCGGGGGACAAGGGAACACTGAAGCTTTCTTT	CASSGGQGNTEAFF
TRBV29-1	NA	TRBJ2-7	TRBD2	TGCAGCGCGGGACTAGCGGACTACGAGCAGTACTTC	CSAGLADYEQYF
TRBV5-1	NA	TRBJ2-1	TRBD1	TGCGCCAGCAGCAGGTTACAGGGGGAATCCTACAATGAGCAGTTCTTC	CASSRLQGESYNEQFF
TRBV30	NA	TRBJ2-4	TRBD2	TGTGCCTGGAGTACCTACTGGACTAGCGGGGACAAAAACATTCAGTACTTC	CAWSTYWTSGDKNIQYF
TRBV28	NA	TRBJ1-1	TRBD1	TGTGCCAGCATTAGGCCAAAGGGGGCGCGGATATCCAACACTGAAGCTTTCTTT	CASIRPKGARISNTEAFF
TRBV9	NA	TRBJ2-5	TRBD1	TGTGCCAGCAGCGTAGATAACAGGGGGCCCGATGGGACCCAGTACTTC	CASSVDNRGPDGTQYF
TRBV28	NA	TRBJ2-3	NA	TGTGCCAGCAGTTTAGATCTGGGGGCGGGCACAGATACGCAGTATTTT	CASSLDLGAGTDTQYF
TRBV6-5	NA	TRBJ2-7	TRBD2	TGTGCCAGCAGTTACGTAGCGGGGCCTTCCCCATACGAGCAGTACTTC	CASSYVAGPSPYEQYF
TRBV4-2	NA	TRBJ2-3	TRBD2	TGTGCCAGCAGCCTCGGACTAGCGGGGGGAGGGGGCACAGATACGCAGTATTTT	CASSLGLAGGGGTDTQYF
TRBV18	NA	TRBJ1-5	TRBD1	TGTGCCAGCCGAGGAGGGGGCGCAGGGCTTAGCAATCAGCCCCAGCATTTT	CASRGGGAGLSNQPQHF
TRBV7-2	NA	TRBJ2-1	TRBD2	TGTGCCAGCAGCGCCGGACTAGTTAGGGATGAGCAGTTCTTC	CASSAGLVRDEQFF
TRBV6-5	NA	TRBJ1-1	NA	TGTGCCAGCAGGACGGGAACCGAAGCTTTCTTT	CASRTGTEAFF
TRBV30	NA	TRBJ2-1	NA	TGTGCCTGGAGTACACCATCTCAGCAGTTCTTC	CAWSTPSQQFF
TRBV2	NA	TRBJ2-7	TRBD1	TGTGCCAGCAGTGAAGCGCAGGGGGCTCTCTACGAGCAGTACTTC	CASSEAQGALYEQYF
TRBV30	NA	TRBJ2-7	NA	TGTGCCTGGAGTCCCCCCGACAGTCGGGCTTTCTACGAGCAGTACTTC	CAWSPPDSRAFYEQYF
TRBV5-6	NA	TRBJ2-7	TRBD1	TGTGCCAGCAGCCCGGGACAGGGGGTTTACGAGCAGTACTTC	CASSPGQGVYEQYF
TRBV6-1	once	TRBJ1-2	NA	TGTGCCAGCAGTGAGAACATGGACTATGGCTATACCTTC	CASSENMDYGYTF
TRBV29-1	NA	TRBJ2-1	NA	TGCAGCGTTGAATATGTAGGGACACTTTACAATGAGCAGTTCTTC	CSVEYVGTLYNEQFF
TRBV2	NA	TRBJ1-1	TRBD1	TGTGCCAGCAGTGATAGACAGGGTTGGACTGAAGCTTTCTTT	CASSDRQGWTEAFF
TRBV18	NA	TRBJ2-5	TRBD2	TGTGCCAGCTCACAGACTAGCGGGAGGCTGGAGACCCAGTACTTC	CASSQTSGRLETQYF
TRBV2	NA	TRBJ1-1	NA	TGTGCCAGCACTTTTATGAGAAGGGGCCAATTGAACACTGAAGCTTTCTTT	CASTFMRRGQLNTEAFF
TRBV2	NA	TRBJ2-1	TRBD2	TGTGCCACCTCTAGCGGGAGCTACAATGAGCAGTTCTTC	CATSSGSYNEQFF